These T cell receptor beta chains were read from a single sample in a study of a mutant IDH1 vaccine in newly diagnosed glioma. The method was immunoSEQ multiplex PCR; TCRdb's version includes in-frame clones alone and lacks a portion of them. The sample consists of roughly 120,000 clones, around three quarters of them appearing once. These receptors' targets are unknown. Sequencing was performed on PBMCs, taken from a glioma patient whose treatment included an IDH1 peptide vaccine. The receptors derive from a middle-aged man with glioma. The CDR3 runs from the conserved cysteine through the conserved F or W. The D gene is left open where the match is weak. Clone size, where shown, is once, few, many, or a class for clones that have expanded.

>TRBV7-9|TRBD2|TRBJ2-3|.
CASSSTISGSLTDTQYF
TGTGCCAGCAGCTCAACTATTAGCGGGAGTCTAACAGATACGCAGTATTTT
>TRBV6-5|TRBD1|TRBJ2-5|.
CASSYQQGAGETQYF
TGTGCCAGCAGTTACCAACAGGGGGCAGGAGAGACCCAGTACTTC
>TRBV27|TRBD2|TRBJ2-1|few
CASRWTSAYNEQFF
TGTGCCAGCAGGTGGACTAGCGCGTACAATGAGCAGTTCTTC
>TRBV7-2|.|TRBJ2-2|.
CASSRDWNTGELFF
TGTGCCAGCAGCCGGGACTGGAACACCGGGGAGCTGTTTTTT
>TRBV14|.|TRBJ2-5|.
CASSQEKETQYF
TGTGCCAGCAGCCAAGAAAAAGAGACCCAGTACTTC
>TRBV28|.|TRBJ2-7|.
CASNSPPLYEQYF
TGTGCCAGCAACTCCCCGCCCCTCTACGAGCAGTACTTC
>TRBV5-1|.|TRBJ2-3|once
CASSLVQGVDTQYF
TGCGCCAGCAGCTTGGTTCAGGGTGTGGATACGCAGTATTTT
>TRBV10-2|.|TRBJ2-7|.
CASRELGDGYEQYF
TGCGCCAGCAGAGAATTAGGAGACGGTTACGAGCAGTACTTC
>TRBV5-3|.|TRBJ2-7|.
CARSPGLRTDLIYEQYF
TGTGCCAGAAGCCCCGGTCTAAGGACAGACCTGATCTACGAGCAGTACTTC
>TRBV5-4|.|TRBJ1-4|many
CASSLSMDSEKLFF
TGTGCCAGCAGCTTGAGTATGGATTCTGAAAAACTGTTTTTT
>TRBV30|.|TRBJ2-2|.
CAWGPNTGELFF
TGTGCCTGGGGCCCTAACACCGGGGAGCTGTTTTTT
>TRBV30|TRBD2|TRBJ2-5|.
CAWKLAWPQETQYF
TGTGCCTGGAAACTAGCGTGGCCCCAAGAGACCCAGTACTTC
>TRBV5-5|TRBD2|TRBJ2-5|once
CASSRGEHLQETQYF
TGTGCCAGCAGTCGGGGGGAACACCTTCAAGAGACCCAGTACTTC
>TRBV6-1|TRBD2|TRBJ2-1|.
CASSGLAGVNNEQFF
TGTGCCAGCAGTGGACTAGCGGGAGTTAACAATGAGCAGTTCTTC
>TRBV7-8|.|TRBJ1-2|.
CASSYSRGNYGYTF
TGTGCCAGCAGCTACAGCCGGGGGAACTATGGCTACACCTTC
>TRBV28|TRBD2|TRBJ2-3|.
CASSFGGDWPTDTQYF
TGTGCCAGCAGTTTCGGGGGGGACTGGCCCACAGATACGCAGTATTTT
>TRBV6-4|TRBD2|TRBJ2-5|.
CASSLSGGNQETQYF
TGTGCCAGCAGTCTTAGCGGGGGGAACCAAGAGACCCAGTACTTC